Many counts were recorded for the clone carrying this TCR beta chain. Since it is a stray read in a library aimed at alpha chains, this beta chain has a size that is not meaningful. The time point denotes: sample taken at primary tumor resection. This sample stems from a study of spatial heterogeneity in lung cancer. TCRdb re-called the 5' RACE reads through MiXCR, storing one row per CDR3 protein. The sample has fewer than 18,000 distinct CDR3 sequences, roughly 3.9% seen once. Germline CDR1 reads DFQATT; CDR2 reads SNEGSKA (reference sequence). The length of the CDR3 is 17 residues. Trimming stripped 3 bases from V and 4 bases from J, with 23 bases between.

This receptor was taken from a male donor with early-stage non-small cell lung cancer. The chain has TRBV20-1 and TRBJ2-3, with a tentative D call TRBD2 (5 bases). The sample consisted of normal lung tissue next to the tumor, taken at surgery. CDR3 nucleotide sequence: TGCAGTGCTAGGGGGTATGTGGGGAGATTGAACGCAGATACGCAGTATTTT. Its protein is CSARGYVGRLNADTQYF.